This section outlines one T cell receptor beta chain sequence together with its context. Antigen specificity is unknown. A split of CD4+ cells into CD45RA+ naive and CD45RA-negative memory subsets was performed. Clones were sequenced by immunoSEQ multiplex PCR, and TCRdb holds only the in-frame ones, with some missing. The repertoire holds 2 million to 3 million clones, roughly 93% seen once, with approximately 0.35% in the top ten. The data originate from a study of shared clonotypes between healthy human individuals. Study conclusions and caveats: Estimated richness was generally greater in naive than memory subsets. Non-shared clonotypes displayed generation probabilities falling below those of clonotypes present in all four donors. Roughly 5% of naive CD4 clonotypes were shared across four donors.

The germline CDR1 and CDR2 sequences are SGHRS and YFSETQ. Trimming cost V 5 bases and J 0 bases; bases outside gene matches: 7. The length of the CDR3 is 16 residues. This TCR derives from a young man in good health. Some clones in this sample may be carry-over from other donors' samples. The V call is TRBV5-1, the J call TRBJ1-1; TRBD1 matches at 10 bases. Sequenced material: naive CD4+ T cells from PBMCs. Subset specified: CD45RA+ positively selected. The CDR3 nucleotides read TGCGCCAGCAGACTCGGGACAGGGGCTATGAACACTGAAGCTTTCTTT. The encoded protein is CASRLGTGAMNTEAFF. Full variable domain (remainder filled in from reference TRBV5-1 and TRBJ1-1): KAGVTQTPRYLIKTRGQQVTLSCSPISGHRSVSWYQQTPGQGLQFLFEYFSETQRNKGNFPGRFSGRQFSNSRSEMNVSTLELGDSALYLCASRLGTGAMNTEAFFGQGTRLTVV.